This T cell receptor (beta chain) was identified during a study of human T cells and chemical hapten exposure. Study outcomes and limitations: Counts of TCRs above 1 in 1000 frequency stayed unchanged with DPC sensitization.

Time point given: healthy volunteer bleed at 2 weeks. Unfractionated whole blood yielded the extracted total RNA. Regarding this clonotype: What it binds is unknown.

There are 14 residues in the CDR3. The J segment lost 5 bases and the V segment lost 6 bases, leaving 7 bases of the junction unmatched. Germline-derived CDR1 and CDR2 are SGHTA and FQGNSA. TCRdb recomputed calls from the RACE reads with MiXCR, one row per CDR3 protein. The sample holds 130,000 or so distinct CDR3 sequences, about 8.2% seen once. This receptor was identified in a male donor in good health. Some clones in this sample may be carry-over from other donors' samples. The chain links TRBV7-2 to TRBJ2-5; TRBD1 matches 9 bases. What was sequenced was whole blood. CDR3 sequence: CASSSTGGVETQYF. DNA of the CDR3: TGTGCCAGCAGTTCAACAGGGGGCGTGGAGACCCAGTACTTC.